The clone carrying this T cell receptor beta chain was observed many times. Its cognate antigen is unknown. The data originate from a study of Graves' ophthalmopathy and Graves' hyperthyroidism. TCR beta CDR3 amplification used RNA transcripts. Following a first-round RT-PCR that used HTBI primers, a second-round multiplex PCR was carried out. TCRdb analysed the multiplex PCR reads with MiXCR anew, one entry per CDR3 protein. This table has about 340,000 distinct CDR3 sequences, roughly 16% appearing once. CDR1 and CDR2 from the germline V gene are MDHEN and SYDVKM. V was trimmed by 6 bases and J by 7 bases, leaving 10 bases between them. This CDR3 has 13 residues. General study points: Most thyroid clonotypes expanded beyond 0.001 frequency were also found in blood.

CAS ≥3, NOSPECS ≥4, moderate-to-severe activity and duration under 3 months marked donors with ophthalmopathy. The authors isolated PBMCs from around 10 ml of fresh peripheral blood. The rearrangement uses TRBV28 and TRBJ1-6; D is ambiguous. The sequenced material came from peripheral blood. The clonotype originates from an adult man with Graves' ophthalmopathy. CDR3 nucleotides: TGTGCCAGCAGGGGGTCTGGAAATTCACCCCTCCACTTT. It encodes CASRGSGNSPLHF.